Below are 12 T cell receptor beta chains sequenced from a single sample in a study of T-cell reconstitution after alpha-beta-depleted transplantation in children. The library targeted TCRbeta and was prepared with unique molecular identifiers. TCRdb reanalysed the PCR reads using MiXCR and keeps one entry per CDR3 protein. Among 250,000 to 400,000 distinct CDR3 sequences listed, around 25% were seen once. Sequenced here: PBMCs, mostly from graft donor cells, sampled 180 days after TCRalphabeta/CD19-depleted stem cell transplant. The origin of the receptors is a male patient under 18 who had a stem cell transplant for acute lymphoblastic leukemia, so the T cells may come from the graft donor.

Only a few counts were recorded for this clonotype. The chain has TRBV7-3 and TRBJ2-3; D is possibly TRBD1 or TRBD2 (5 bases each). Germline loops: CDR1 SGHTA, CDR2 FQGTGA. The CDR3 consists of 17 residues. Trimming pared 0 bases from V and 2 bases from J, leaving 15 bases between. The CDR3 region is CASSLTSTGPLTDTQYF. In DNA form, the CDR3 reads TGTGCCAGCAGCTTAACCTCAACGGGACCTCTCACAGATACGCAGTATTTT. Looking up the rest from reference TRBV7-3 and TRBJ2-3 gives the full variable domain: GAGVSQTPSNKVTEKGKYVELRCDPISGHTALYWYRQSLGQGPEFLIYFQGTGAADDSGLPNDRFFAVRPEGSVSTLKIQRTERGDSAVYLCASSLTSTGPLTDTQYFGPGTRLTVL.

The chain uses TRBV12-3 or TRBV12-4 and TRBJ2-2; 7 positions match TRBD2. V was pared by 6 bases and J by 5 bases, with 9 bases of the junction left unmatched. The CDR3 totals 15 residues. CDR3 sequence (DNA): TGTGCCAGCAGGCTCTTGGACGGGAGGACCGGGGAGCTGTTTTTT. This sequence encodes CASRLLDGRTGELFF.

The J gene is TRBJ2-3, the V gene TRBV7-6, with D possibly matching TRBD1 (6 bases). Germline CDR1 is SGHVS and CDR2 is FNYEAQ. Between the trimmed V and J ends, which lost 6 bases and 0 bases, there was a span of 16 bases. There are 16 residues in the CDR3. For the CDR3, the DNA is TGTGCCAGCAGGCGGGCAGGGGACCATAGCACAGATACGCAGTATTTT. Residues: CASRRAGDHSTDTQYF.

This chain connects TRBV3-1 to TRBJ1-1; a possible D gene is TRBD1 (6 bases). The V end was cut by 7 bases, the J end by 4 bases, with 13 bases between. The length of the CDR3 is 13 residues. CDR1 and CDR2 (germline): LGHDT, YNNKEL (reference sequence). Written as DNA, the CDR3 is TGTGCCAGCATTACGGAGGGGGGCACTGAAGCTTTCTTT. Residues: CASITEGGTEAFF.

This clonotype was detected only a few times. The chain couples TRBV9 to TRBJ2-1; 7 bases fit TRBD2. CDR1 and CDR2 from the germline V gene are SGDLS and YYNGEE. The V and J ends lost 2 bases and 4 bases, in that order; junction bases with no gene match: 3. The CDR3 sequence is 14 residues long. CDR3 in amino acids: CASSVSGNYNEQFF. The DNA for the CDR3 is TGTGCCAGCAGCGTGAGCGGGAATTACAATGAGCAGTTCTTC.

V and J are TRBV7-9 and TRBJ1-5; D gene uncertain. V was pared by 1 base and J by 0 bases, with 10 bases between. The CDR3 is 16 amino acids. CDR1 and CDR2 (germline): SEHNR, FQNEAQ (reference sequence). The CDR3: CASSLGPMGSNQPQHF. CDR3 coding DNA: TGTGCCAGCAGCTTAGGCCCAATGGGTAGCAATCAGCCCCAGCATTTT.

The sample holds many counts of this clonotype. This chain uses TRBV5-1 with TRBJ2-1; tentatively, D is TRBD1 (6 bases). Trimming pared 1 base from V and 2 bases from J, leaving 10 bases between. The CDR3 sequence is 15 residues long. CDR1 is SGHRS, CDR2 YFSETQ, per germline. CDR3 nucleotide sequence: TGCGCCAGCAGCTTGCAGGGGCCGGCCTACAATGAGCAGTTCTTC. Translation gives CASSLQGPAYNEQFF.

CDR3 DNA sequence: TGTGCTAGTGGTTTGGTCTTTTATGGTGGACTAGCGGGATTCTACGAGCAGTACTTC. Translating it yields CASGLVFYGGLAGFYEQYF. This chain uses TRBV12-5 with TRBJ2-7; 12 bases are a match to TRBD2. Per germline, CDR1 LGHNT and CDR2 FRNRAP. The V segment lost 0 bases and the J segment 3 bases; nucleotides outside the gene matches: 12. The CDR3 sequence is 19 residues long.

The rearrangement links TRBV20-1 to TRBJ1-1, with 9 bases matching TRBD1. After removal of 0 bases from V and 3 bases from J, the junction contained 11 bases not matched to a gene. From germline, CDR1 is DFQATT and CDR2 SNEGSKA (reference sequence). The CDR3 spans 17 residues. The CDR3 sequence: CSAREHLFRDRDTEAFF. In DNA, the CDR3 is TGCAGTGCTAGAGAACATCTTTTCCGGGACAGGGACACTGAAGCTTTCTTT.

J is TRBJ1-2 and V is TRBV12-3 or TRBV12-4; TRBD1 might be the D (6 bases). The CDR3 is made up of 13 amino acids. V was shortened by 7 bases and J by 8 bases, with 17 bases between the two germline ends. CDR3 in DNA: TGTGCCAGCAAGACGGGGGCCGCCCGGGGCTACACCTTC. Translating it yields CASKTGAARGYTF.

This clonotype occurred many times. The V and J genes are TRBV13 and TRBJ1-6; 8 positions match TRBD1. This CDR3 contains 19 residues. Losses at the gene ends were 4 bases for V and 0 bases for J; bases not matched to a gene: 11. Germline lookup yields CDR1 PRHDT and CDR2 FYEKMQ (reference sequence). DNA of the CDR3: TGTGCCAGCAGCTCCTACCATAGACAGGGGAGCTCCTATAATTCACCCCTCCACTTT. Its protein is CASSSYHRQGSSYNSPLHF.

This clonotype was seen more than once but under ten times. CDR3 sequence reads: CASSESPWTLSGNTIYF. CDR3 in DNA: TGTGCCAGCAGTGAATCGCCGTGGACGCTCTCTGGAAACACCATATATTTT. The rearrangement joins TRBV6-1 to TRBJ1-3; D remains ambiguous. Trimming pared 2 bases from V and 0 bases from J, leaving 14 bases between. Germline V gene data show CDR1 as MNHNS and CDR2 as SASEGT. This CDR3 has 17 amino acids.